Listed here are 26 T cell receptor beta chains from one sample, sequenced in a study of beta chain features in type 1 diabetes. Expressed TCRB transcripts were sequenced, since all the RNA that had been isolated was reverse transcribed. Data came from immunoSEQ multiplex PCR; TCRdb stores just in-frame clones and leaves some out. The table records some 410,000 clones, over 11% of them present only once. The sequencing sample was made of naive CD4+ T cells from blood. The receptor set was obtained from a man between 25 and 39 years old in good health.

The gene calls are TRBV14 and TRBJ2-1; a weak D match, TRBD2 (5 bases). CDR1 is SGHDN, CDR2 FVKESK, per germline. Trimming cost V 1 base and J 0 bases, with 7 bases left between them. There are 15 residues in the CDR3. This chain's CDR3 is CASSQAGFSYNEQFF. The CDR3 DNA sequence: TGTGCCAGCAGCCAAGCGGGATTCTCCTACAATGAGCAGTTCTTC. The full variable domain, in which reference TRBV14 and TRBJ2-1 provide the parts outside the CDR3, is EAGVTQFPSHSVIEKGQTVTLRCDPISGHDNLYWYRRVMGKEIKFLLHFVKESKQDESGMPNNRFLAERTGGTYSTLKVQPAELEDSGVYFCASSQAGFSYNEQFFGPGTRLTVL.

The V call is TRBV30, the J call TRBJ1-4; tentative D call: TRBD1 (5 bases). In germline, CDR1 is GTSNPN, CDR2 SVGIG (reference sequence). The CDR3 is 13 residues long. In DNA, the CDR3 is TGTGCTCGGGACGGCCCCTCTGGGGAAAAACTGTTTTTT. Translated: CARDGPSGEKLFF.

This clone appeared a few times. V and J are TRBV19 and TRBJ2-1, with D possibly matching TRBD2 (7 bases). CDR1 is LNHDA and CDR2 is SQIVND in the germline V gene (reference sequence). Trimming stripped 1 base from V and 15 bases from J, with 16 bases between. The CDR3 spans 13 residues. The CDR3 coding sequence is TGTGCCAGTAGTATAGTACAGGGTGGGGAGGGGTTCTTC. This codes for CASSIVQGGEGFF.

The chain uses TRBV2 and TRBJ2-2, with D possibly matching TRBD2 (6 bases). V dropped 4 bases and J dropped 13 bases, with 13 bases sitting between them. The CDR3 has 12 residues. Germline CDR1 and CDR2: SNHLY and FYNNEI. The CDR3, as DNA: TGTGCCAGCAGTGGGGGACTTCAGGGGCTGTTTTTT. It yields the protein CASSGGLQGLFF.

This clone was counted a few times. The sample carries other DNA sequences with the same CDR3. The rearrangement links TRBV7-2 to TRBJ2-1; weak D call: TRBD2 (5 bases). CDR1 and CDR2 (germline): SGHTA, FQGNSA. The CDR3 is made up of 15 amino acids. V was pared by 1 base and J by 2 bases, with 9 bases between. CDR3 coding DNA: TGTGCCAGCAGCTTAGGGCTAGCCGCCTACAATGAGCAGTTCTTC. This gives the protein CASSLGLAAYNEQFF.

This clone was counted a few times. This chain joins TRBV7-2 and TRBJ2-1; TRBD2 matches at 10 bases. Germline CDR1 is SGHTA and CDR2 is FQGNSA. The ends lost 3 bases at V and 7 bases at J; junction bases unmatched: 3. This CDR3 has 14 residues. The CDR3 protein is CASSFGLADNEQFF. CDR3 coding DNA: TGTGCCAGCAGCTTTGGACTAGCGGATAATGAGCAGTTCTTC.

The chain recombines TRBV2 with TRBJ2-2; D is unclear. This CDR3 has 15 amino acids. V was clipped by 4 bases and J by 0 bases, with 9 bases between them. Per germline, CDR1 SNHLY and CDR2 FYNNEI. CDR3 nucleotides: TGTGCCAGCAGTGTTGACGGAACGAACACCGGGGAGCTGTTTTTT. Protein sequence: CASSVDGTNTGELFF.

The V gene is TRBV30, the J gene TRBJ2-3, with no clear D. V gave up 5 bases and J gave up 1 base, with 13 bases separating them. This CDR3 is 14 amino acids long. The germline gives CDR1 GTSNPN, CDR2 SVGIG (reference sequence). The CDR3 nucleotides are TGTGCCTGGCGAGTTGGGGTCCGCACAGATACGCAGTATTTT. It yields the protein CAWRVGVRTDTQYF.

The chain joins TRBV7-9 to TRBJ2-3; D ambiguous. The CDR3 loop spans 12 amino acids. V lost 5 bases and J 7 bases, leaving 10 bases between the germline ends. CDR1 and CDR2 (germline): SEHNR, FQNEAQ (reference sequence). This CDR3 reads CASSEGPNTQYF. As DNA, the CDR3 is TGTGCCAGCAGCGAAGGACCCAATACGCAGTATTTT. Full variable domain (remainder filled in from reference TRBV7-9 and TRBJ2-3): DTGVSQNPRHKITKRGQNVTFRCDPISEHNRLYWYRQTLGQGPEFLTYFQNEAQLEKSRLLSDRFSAERPKGSFSTLEIQRTEQGDSAMYLCASSEGPNTQYFGPGTRLTVL.

J is TRBJ2-7 and V is TRBV7-2, with D maybe TRBD2 (5 bases). This CDR3 region has 14 residues. Per the germline V gene, CDR1 is SGHTA and CDR2 is FQGNSA. Deletions cut 5 bases from V and 4 bases from J, with 15 bases between. Here the CDR3 reads CASSRSVGVYEQYF. CDR3 DNA sequence: TGTGCCAGCAGCCGGAGTGTCGGGGTTTACGAGCAGTACTTC.

The chain joins TRBV4-1 to TRBJ2-5, with D possibly being TRBD1 (6 bases). Trimming pared 2 bases from V and 5 bases from J, leaving 18 bases between. CDR3 size: 16 residues. The germline gives CDR1 MGHRA, CDR2 YSYEKL. The chain's CDR3 is CASSQLTRGGRETQYF. The CDR3 coding sequence is TGCGCCAGCAGCCAACTCACCAGGGGCGGTCGGGAGACCCAGTACTTC.

This clone came up a few times. This sequence joins TRBV5-4 and TRBJ2-2, with TRBD1 as a possible D gene (5 bases). Germline V gives CDR1 SGHNT, CDR2 YYREEE (reference sequence). The V gene lost 0 bases and the J gene lost 5 bases, with 11 bases spanning the gap. The CDR3 loop spans 15 amino acids. This CDR3 is CASSLAAGKTGELFF. CDR3 DNA sequence: TGTGCCAGCAGCTTGGCAGCAGGGAAAACCGGGGAGCTGTTTTTT.

The chain employs TRBV20-1 and TRBJ1-1; D unclear. Trimming stripped 1 base from V and 1 base from J, with 1 base between. Germline loops: CDR1 DFQATT, CDR2 SNEGSKA (reference sequence). The length of the CDR3 is 11 residues. CDR3 loop: CSARANTEAFF. CDR3 nucleotides: TGCAGTGCTAGAGCGAACACTGAAGCTTTCTTT.

This clone was observed a handful of times. This chain joins TRBV6-1 and TRBJ2-1; D might be TRBD1 (6 bases). With 2 bases removed from V and 3 bases from J, the gap between germline ends came to 17 bases. CDR1 is MNHNS, CDR2 SASEGT, per germline. The CDR3 covers 17 residues. This CDR3 reads CASSEKIGTYHYNEQFF. DNA of the CDR3: TGTGCCAGCAGTGAAAAGATCGGGACATACCACTACAATGAGCAGTTCTTC.

This clone was seen a handful of times. The chain links TRBV18 to TRBJ2-3, with TRBD2 identical over 7 bases. In germline, CDR1 is KGHSH, CDR2 LQKENI. The V segment lost 2 bases and the J segment 1 base; nucleotides outside the gene matches: 3. The CDR3 extends over 15 amino acids. The DNA of the CDR3 is TGTGCCAGCTCACCAATGGCGGGAGGCACAGATACGCAGTATTTT. Its translation: CASSPMAGGTDTQYF.

This clone was detected only a few times. This chain joins TRBV7-2 and TRBJ2-7, with D possibly being TRBD1 (6 bases). The V and J ends lost 4 bases and 3 bases respectively, with 13 bases between them. The CDR3 totals 14 residues. Germline V gene lookup returns CDR1 SGHTA and CDR2 FQGNSA. CDR3 protein: CASSSTGLDYEQYF. In DNA form, the CDR3 reads TGTGCCAGCAGCTCGACAGGATTGGACTACGAGCAGTACTTC.

The table lists this clone with a few counts. V usage is TRBV14 and J usage is TRBJ2-1, with D perhaps TRBD2 (5 bases). This CDR3 has 18 residues. V lost 4 bases and J lost 8, with 27 bases in between. From germline, CDR1 is SGHDN and CDR2 FVKESK. The CDR3 spells CASSPRNRGFFNVDEQFF. In nucleotides, the CDR3 is TGTGCCAGCAGCCCCAGGAATCGGGGATTTTTTAATGTGGATGAGCAGTTCTTC.

This chain connects TRBV25-1 to TRBJ2-1, with unresolved D. Germline CDR1 MGHDK, CDR2 SYGVNS. Trimming pared 5 bases from V and 6 bases from J, leaving 8 bases between. The CDR3 loop spans 12 amino acids. DNA for the CDR3: TGTGCCAGCAGTAAGGCGTTCAATGAGCAGTTCTTC. Translating it yields CASSKAFNEQFF.

The DNA for the CDR3 is TGTGCCATCGGAACCGGGAGGGTTAACTACGAGCAGTACGTC. It yields the protein CAIGTGRVNYEQYV. This rearrangement joins TRBV10-3 to TRBJ2-7, with 8 nucleotides matching TRBD2. Germline loops: CDR1 ENHRY, CDR2 SYGVKD. With 8 bases clipped from V and 3 bases from J, the junction kept 9 bases outside the gene matches. The CDR3 length is 14 residues.

The chain is built from TRBV7-9 and TRBJ1-2; D might be TRBD1 (5 bases). This CDR3 has 12 amino acids. Looked up from germline, CDR1 is SEHNR and CDR2 is FQNEAQ (reference sequence). V gave up 4 bases and J gave up 6 bases, with 9 bases separating them. The CDR3 DNA reads as TGTGCCAGCAGCTCTACAGGAGATGGCTACACCTTC. Translating gives CASSSTGDGYTF.

The sample holds a few counts of this clone. V usage is TRBV29-1 and J usage is TRBJ1-3; the D is unclear. Germline loops: CDR1 SQVTM, CDR2 ANQGSEA. The V end lost 1 base, the J end lost 7 bases, and 11 bases lay between the germline ends. This CDR3 is built from 13 residues. In DNA form, the CDR3 reads TGCAGCGTTGAAGCCGGACTTCGGAACACCATATATTTT. Translating gives CSVEAGLRNTIYF. The whole variable domain, remainder taken from reference TRBV29-1 and TRBJ1-3, is SAVISQKPSRDICQRGTSLTIQCQVDSQVTMMFWYRQQPGQSLTLIATANQGSEATYESGFVIDKFPISRPNLTFSTLTVSNMSPEDSSIYLCSVEAGLRNTIYFGEGSWLTVV.

The chain links TRBV18 to TRBJ2-3; D not certain. Germline CDR1 reads KGHSH; CDR2 reads LQKENI. With 8 bases removed from V and 1 base from J, the gap between germline ends came to 13 bases. This CDR3 comprises 14 residues. The CDR3 DNA reads TGTGCCAGCCTAGTGACTCTTGGCACAGATACGCAGTATTTT. Translation: CASLVTLGTDTQYF.

This chain links TRBV14 with TRBJ1-1; no clear D. In germline, CDR1 is SGHDN, CDR2 FVKESK. V dropped 4 bases and J dropped 1 base, with 10 bases sitting between them. The CDR3 has 14 residues. DNA of the CDR3: TGTGCCAGCAGCCGGCGAACTTCGAACACTGAAGCTTTCTTT. It specifies CASSRRTSNTEAFF.

This chain connects TRBV20-1 to TRBJ2-1; D is ambiguous. Between the trimmed V and J ends, which lost 4 bases and 7 bases, there was a span of 8 bases. This CDR3 is 11 amino acids long. Per germline, CDR1 DFQATT and CDR2 SNEGSKA (reference sequence). This CDR3 is CSATLVNEQFF. The CDR3 DNA reads as TGCAGTGCTACCTTGGTAAATGAGCAGTTCTTC.

The genes are TRBV4-3 and TRBJ2-2; D may be TRBD1 or TRBD2 (5 bases each). There are 17 residues in the CDR3. The V end lost 5 bases, the J end lost 4 bases, and 20 bases lay between the germline ends. The germline gives CDR1 LGHNA, CDR2 YSLEER. The chain's CDR3 is CASSTTFRGSGTGELFF. The CDR3 DNA reads as TGCGCCAGCAGCACCACATTCCGGGGCTCAGGCACCGGGGAGCTGTTTTTT.

V is TRBV6-6 and J is TRBJ2-7; D might be TRBD1 (5 bases). V lost 4 bases and J 6 bases, leaving 13 bases between the germline ends. The CDR3 spans 13 residues. The germline CDR1 and CDR2 sequences are MNHNY and SVGAGI (reference sequence). The CDR3 DNA reads as TGTGCCAGCAGTTGGAAGGCAGGGCGCGAGCAGTACGTC. It encodes CASSWKAGREQYV.